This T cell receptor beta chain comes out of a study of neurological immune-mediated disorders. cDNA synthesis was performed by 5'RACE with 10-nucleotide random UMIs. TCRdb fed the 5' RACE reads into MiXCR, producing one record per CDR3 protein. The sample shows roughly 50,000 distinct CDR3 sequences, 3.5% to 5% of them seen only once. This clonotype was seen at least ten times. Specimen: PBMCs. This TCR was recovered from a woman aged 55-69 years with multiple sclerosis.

CDR3 in amino acids: CASSQVGGSNTGELFF. CDR3 coding DNA: TGTGCCAGCAGCCAAGTGGGGGGATCAAACACCGGGGAGCTGTTTTTT. The rearrangement joins TRBV4-2 to TRBJ2-2; TRBD2 might be the D (6 bases). Germline lookup yields CDR1 LGHNA and CDR2 YNFKEQ. The CDR3 has 16 amino acids. V shed 1 base and J shed 2 bases, with 11 bases lying between them.